The entry that follows covers one T cell receptor (beta chain) sequence. Its antigen remains unknown. With 6 bases clipped from V and 2 bases from J, the junction kept 4 bases outside the gene matches. This CDR3 is built from 15 residues. Germline lookup yields CDR1 MNHEY and CDR2 SVGAGI. These data come from a study of shared clonotypes between healthy human individuals. Notes on the study in general: A reduction in generation probabilities was seen for non-shared clonotypes relative to those shared by all four donors. Some naive CD4 clonotypes, about 5.5%, turned up in common across four donors.

The method was immunoSEQ multiplex PCR; TCRdb's version includes in-frame clones alone and lacks a portion of them. The sample includes 2 million to 3 million clones, 80% to 95% of them seen just once. Every one of the donors was a Caucasian adult that lived in Nashville, Tennessee. This chain uses TRBV6-5 with TRBJ1-3; 10 nucleotides agree with TRBD1. Material: naive CD4+ T cells from PBMCs. Documented subset: CD45RA+ positively selected. The receptor's source is a man aged 18 to 30 in good health. Some clones in this sample may be carry-over from other donors' samples. This chain's CDR3 is CASRDGTGAGNTIYF. The CDR3 DNA reads TGTGCCAGCAGAGACGGGACAGGGGCTGGAAACACCATATATTTT.